A selection of T cell receptor beta chains follows, all from one sample in a study of cytomegalovirus exposure and HLA in healthy donors. Clones were sequenced by immunoSEQ multiplex PCR, and TCRdb holds only the in-frame ones, with some missing. The sample carries 120,000 or so clones, approximately 78% recorded once. What was sequenced was PBMCs. These receptors came from a woman in her thirties or forties in good health and CMV-seronegative. Both conserved end residues are part of each CDR3. The order of the fields is J gene, clone size, V gene, D gene, CDR3 DNA, CDR3 protein. D genes are given only for firm matches. For some rows the clone size is stated as once, few or many, or as a class when expanded; others skip it.

>TRBJ1-5|-|TRBV28|-
TGTGCCAGCAGTTTATCCGGGATTCGGACGCTTCCTAAGCATTTT
CASSLSGIRTLPKHF
>TRBJ2-3|-|TRBV6-5|-
TGTGCCAGCAGTTACACCGGGAGCACAGATACGCAGTATTTT
CASSYTGSTDTQYF
>TRBJ1-2|-|TRBV10-3|-
TGTGCCATCAGTGAGACGTCAGGGTTAGGGGGAGGCTACACCTTC
CAISETSGLGGGYTF
>TRBJ1-1|-|TRBV19|-
TGTGCCAGTAGTCCCCAGGGGCCCAACACTGAAGCTTTCTTT
CASSPQGPNTEAFF
>TRBJ2-5|-|TRBV7-9|TRBD2
TGTGCCAGCAGCTTGGGACTAGCGGGAGTGGAGACCCAGTACTTC
CASSLGLAGVETQYF
>TRBJ2-7|-|TRBV6-5|TRBD1
TGTGCCAGCAGTATACAGGGGGCAAGATACGAGCAGTACTTC
CASSIQGARYEQYF
>TRBJ1-1|-|TRBV18|TRBD1
TGTGCCAGCTCACCGGGACAGCATAACACTGAAGCTTTCTTT
CASSPGQHNTEAFF
>TRBJ2-3|few|TRBV28|-
TGTGCCAGCAGTCCCTATCGGGGGATTACAGATACGCAGTATTTT
CASSPYRGITDTQYF
>TRBJ2-1|-|TRBV28|TRBD1
TGTGCCAGCACCCCTTGGGGACAGGGCTACAATGAGCAGTTCTTC
CASTPWGQGYNEQFF
>TRBJ2-7|-|TRBV4-1|-
TGCGCCAGCAGCCAAGACGTCAGGGGATACGAGCAGTACTTC
CASSQDVRGYEQYF
>TRBJ2-7|once|TRBV6-1|-
TGTGCCAGCAGTAGCGGGCCTGGGGAGTACTTC
CASSSGPGEYF
>TRBJ1-2|once|TRBV19|TRBD1
TGTGCCAGTAGTATCACCAGGGGGCAGAGCTATGGCTACACCTTC
CASSITRGQSYGYTF
>TRBJ1-1|-|TRBV18|-
TGTGCCAGCTCACCTCGTGTAAGGGGAGGAACTGAAGCTTTCTTT
CASSPRVRGGTEAFF
>TRBJ2-1|-|TRBV28|TRBD2
TGTGCCAGCTGGGCGGGAGGCTACAATGAGCAGTTCTTC
CASWAGGYNEQFF
>TRBJ2-2|-|TRBV5-1|TRBD1
TGCGCCAGCAGGTCGAGACAGGGCGGTTTCGGGGAGCTGTTTTTT
CASRSRQGGFGELFF
>TRBJ1-5|-|TRBV28|TRBD1
TGTGCCAGCAGTTTGGACAGGGGCAATCAGCCCCAGCATTTT
CASSLDRGNQPQHF
>TRBJ2-1|-|TRBV6-4|TRBD1
TGTGCCAGCAGGGTGGACAGGGGGGTAAATGAGCAGTTCTTC
CASRVDRGVNEQFF
>TRBJ1-2|-|TRBV25-1|TRBD1
TGTGCCAGCAGTGGACCCGGACAGGGGCGGGGTGGCTACACCTTC
CASSGPGQGRGGYTF
>TRBJ1-5|-|TRBV27|TRBD1
TGTGCCAGCAGACCCGGGACAGGGGCTAATCAGCCCCAGCATTTT
CASRPGTGANQPQHF
>TRBJ2-2|-|TRBV7-9|TRBD2
TGTGCCAGCAGCTCACCGACTAGCGGGGATACCGGGGAGCTGTTTTTT
CASSSPTSGDTGELFF
>TRBJ2-1|-|TRBV28|-
TGTGCCAGCAGTAGAACTAGCTACAATGAGCAGTTCTTC
CASSRTSYNEQFF
>TRBJ2-2|-|TRBV2|-
TGTGCCAGCAGTCGCTTCGACAGATTCAACACCGGGGAGCTGTTTTTT
CASSRFDRFNTGELFF
>TRBJ1-1|-|TRBV5-6|-
TGTGCCAGCAGCGGCAGGTACACTGAAGCTTTCTTT
CASSGRYTEAFF
>TRBJ1-1|medium-sized|TRBV7-2|-
TGTGCCAGCAGCTTAGGACAGAACACTGAAGCTTTCTTT
CASSLGQNTEAFF
>TRBJ2-7|-|TRBV5-1|TRBD2
TGCGCCTCCCGGGACTACTACGAGCAGTACTTC
CASRDYYEQYF
>TRBJ2-1|-|TRBV7-9|TRBD2
TGTGCCAGCAGCAACGAGCTTCTTGCTAGCGGGAGTTATTACAATGAGCAGTTCTTC
CASSNELLASGSYYNEQFF
>TRBJ2-1|-|TRBV19|-
TGTGCCAGTAGTACGGACAGAGACAATGAGCAGTTCTTC
CASSTDRDNEQFF
>TRBJ1-2|-|TRBV6-5|-
TGTGCCAGCAGCGGGACGGGGGGTACCTATGGCTACACCTTC
CASSGTGGTYGYTF
>TRBJ1-3|-|TRBV7-9|-
TGTGCCAGCAGCTTAATGGAGTTCTCTGGAAACACCATATATTTT
CASSLMEFSGNTIYF
>TRBJ1-1|once|TRBV7-9|-
TGTGCCAGCAGATCACCCAAGAGAGGGTACACTGAAGCTTTCTTT
CASRSPKRGYTEAFF
>TRBJ1-2|-|TRBV6-5|TRBD1
TGTGCCAGCAGTGAACCGGGACAGGGATGGGGCTACACCTTC
CASSEPGQGWGYTF
>TRBJ2-3|-|TRBV18|-
TGTGCCAGCTCACCACGCTCAGCCGGGGTCACAGATACGCAGTATTTT
CASSPRSAGVTDTQYF
>TRBJ2-1|-|TRBV21-1|-
TGTGCCAGCAGCAATCGGGGGACTCGGACCTACAATGAGCAGTTCTTC
CASSNRGTRTYNEQFF
>TRBJ1-5|-|TRBV28|TRBD1
TGTGCCAGCAGCCCCTCGGGACAGAATAATCAGCCCCAGCATTTT
CASSPSGQNNQPQHF
>TRBJ1-1|-|TRBV10-1|-
TGCGCCAGCAGCCAGAACGCCGTATTTTCAGAAGCTTTCTTT
CASSQNAVFSEAFF
>TRBJ2-7|-|TRBV7-6|TRBD1
TGTGCCAGCAGCCCAGGTGGAGGGACAGGGGGTTACGAGCAGTACTTC
CASSPGGGTGGYEQYF
>TRBJ2-5|once|TRBV7-2|-
TGTGCCAGCAGAAAACACCGGGGAACAGTCCAAGAGACCCAGTACTTC
CASRKHRGTVQETQYF
>TRBJ2-2|-|TRBV19|TRBD2
TGTGCCAGTAGTACCACTCGGGGGGTCACCGGGGAGCTGTTTTTT
CASSTTRGVTGELFF
>TRBJ2-1|-|TRBV7-9|-
TGTGCCAGCAGCTTCCTTAAGACTTCGATGGTTCGTCTCAATGAGCAGTTCTTC
CASSFLKTSMVRLNEQFF
>TRBJ2-7|-|TRBV5-4|-
TGTGCCAGCAGCGAGAGAGGGACTGGAGGCTACGAGCAGTACTTC
CASSERGTGGYEQYF
>TRBJ1-5|-|TRBV11-2|-
TGTGCCAGCAGCCCGAACCCGGGGTATAGCAATCAGCCCCAGCATTTT
CASSPNPGYSNQPQHF
>TRBJ1-1|once|TRBV19|-
TGTGCCAGTAGCTCCCCGTCGCGGGGAGGTGAAGCTTTCTTT
CASSSPSRGGEAFF
>TRBJ2-5|-|TRBV25-1|TRBD1
TGTGCCAGCAGTGAATTGGGAACGACAGGGGCAAAAGAGACCCAGTACTTC
CASSELGTTGAKETQYF